The clone carrying this T cell receptor beta chain showed up just a few times. The antigen is unknown. Mismatch with germline at one junction end may stem from a read error. The data were taken from a study of CD8 T cells in ankylosing spondylitis. Study findings and constraints: Matched ankylosing spondylitis synovial fluid reportedly showed significant enrichment of disease-linked clones. Ankylosing spondylitis blood appeared to carry a characteristic TCR beta motif of seven to nine highly homologous variants.

The CDR3 consists of 13 residues. Library preparation for TCR beta used quantitative 5'-RACE with molecular barcodes. TCRdb reprocessed the 5' RACE reads with MiXCR, giving one entry per CDR3 protein. The sample holds approximately 250,000 distinct CDR3 sequences, 20% to 30% seen once. The source is a male donor with ankylosing spondylitis or in good health (not recorded which). Sequences were obtained from blood, either unsorted or a sorted T cell fraction (not recorded which). This chain joins TRBV12-3 or TRBV12-4 and TRBJ2-1; 9 positions agree with TRBD2. The CDR3 sequence: CASSGLRGGPGVF. CDR3 in DNA: TGTGCCAGCAGCGGTTTGCGGGGGGGGCCAGGAGTCTTC.